Each of the 20 T cell receptor beta chains below was sequenced from the same sample in a study of neurological immune-mediated disorders (dated by TCRdb to the late 2010s). This specimen's time point label, per the study, means: technical triplicate 1. Receptor libraries were prepared by 5' RACE. The data were produced on an Illumina HiSeq 2500. TCRdb itself trimmed the public reads at Q25 with fastp, ran MiXCR and retained productive beta chains. Under each unique CDR3 protein, matching rows form one entry showing the most common genes and DNA. This sample gives fewer than 30,000 distinct CDR3 sequences in total; 13% of them show up just once. The top ten clones comprise roughly 5.4% of the sample. The sequenced sample consisted of CD4+ T cells from blood. These receptor sequences come from a female donor with HTLV-1-associated myelopathy (HAM/TSP).

This clonotype was counted at least ten times. CDR3 loop: CASSQGASSNTDTQYF. DNA of the CDR3: TGCGCCAGCAGCCAAGGGGCTAGCTCAAACACAGATACGCAGTATTTT. The rearrangement joins TRBV4-1 to TRBJ2-3; D may be TRBD2 (5 bases). Germline-derived CDR1 and CDR2 are MGHRA and YSYEKL. The CDR3 is 16 amino acids. Trimming stripped 1 base from V and 2 bases from J, with 13 bases between.

Many counts were recorded for this clonotype. The genes are TRBV12-3 or TRBV12-4 and TRBJ1-3; D is unresolved. The CDR3 runs 15 residues. Trimming removed 7 bases at V and 0 bases at J, with 13 bases between. The CDR3 DNA follows: TGTGCCAGCAAGCCTGGCCTGAGCTCTGGAAACACCATATATTTT. Translated, it gives CASKPGLSSGNTIYF.

A word on this clonotype: Just one base apart from a much larger clone, this may be a read error. The J gene is TRBJ2-1, the V gene TRBV3-1; 9 bases fit TRBD2. In germline, CDR1 is LGHDT, CDR2 YNNKEL (reference sequence). V shed 3 bases, J shed 8 bases, and the junction held 5 bases outside the gene matches. This CDR3 has 14 residues. The CDR3 is CASSQRGGTDEQFF. In DNA form, the CDR3 reads TGTGCCAGCAGCCAGCGGGGGGGCACAGATGAGCAGTTCTTC.

The chain links TRBV29-1 to TRBJ2-3; possible D gene TRBD1, 6 bases. CDR1 and CDR2 (germline): SQVTM, ANQGSEA. V was trimmed by 6 bases and J by 3 bases, leaving 16 bases between them. The CDR3 spans 14 residues. The CDR3 sequence is CSVTGDQGTDTQYF. The CDR3 DNA is TGCAGCGTGACAGGTGATCAGGGGACAGATACGCAGTATTTT.

This clonotype was detected ten times or more. V usage is TRBV6-1 and J usage is TRBJ2-4, with TRBD1 identical over 7 bases. The CDR3 consists of 14 residues. CDR1 is MNHNS, CDR2 SASEGT, per germline. With 6 bases clipped from V and 2 bases from J, the junction kept 4 bases outside the gene matches. CDR3 nucleotides: TGTGCCAGCAGCTCACAGGGGACCAAAAACATTCAGTACTTC. It encodes CASSSQGTKNIQYF.

The table lists this clonotype with many counts. The chain has TRBV5-1 and TRBJ2-1, with TRBD2 matching 9 bases. J gave up 5 bases and V 7 bases, and 22 bases lay outside the gene matches. From germline, CDR1 is SGHRS and CDR2 YFSETQ. There are 19 residues in the CDR3. The CDR3 DNA sequence: TGCGCCAGCGACTACCCCGAGCTAGCGGGACCCCCTCTAAACAATGAGCAGTTCTTC. Protein: CASDYPELAGPPLNNEQFF.

This clonotype was counted many times. The chain has TRBV10-3 and TRBJ2-6; D ambiguous. The CDR3 loop spans 14 amino acids. V was trimmed by 2 bases and J by 2 bases, leaving 4 bases between them. CDR1 is ENHRY and CDR2 is SYGVKD in the germline V gene. The CDR3 sequence: CAISEGAGANVLTF. CDR3 DNA: TGTGCCATCAGTGAGGGGGCTGGGGCCAACGTCCTGACTTTC.

About this clonotype: The junction does not match germline at one end; this may be a read error. The V and J genes are TRBV20-1 and TRBJ2-3, with a possible D match to TRBD2 (5 bases). In germline, CDR1 is DFQATT, CDR2 SNEGSKA (reference sequence). This CDR3 is built from 14 residues. CDR3 coding DNA: TGCAGTACCCCCCGGGGTAGAAGCACAGATACACAGTATTTT. It yields the protein CSTPRGRSTDTQYF.

Details on this clonotype: Sequence at one end of the junction differs from germline and may be a read error. The chain couples TRBV5-1 to TRBJ1-2; the match to TRBD1 covers 7 bases. Germline assignment: CDR1 SGHRS and CDR2 YFSETQ. The CDR3 has 13 amino acids. This CDR3 is CASSLEGAEAYTF. Written as DNA, the CDR3 is TGTGCCAGCAGCTTGGAGGGGGCGGAGGCCTACACCTTC.

This clonotype was recorded many times. The chain's CDR3 is CSARSPHGNTEAFF. Here the CDR3 DNA reads TGCAGTGCTAGATCCCCACACGGGAACACTGAAGCTTTCTTT. The chain couples TRBV20-1 to TRBJ1-1; D gene uncertain. The V gene's germline CDR1 is DFQATT and CDR2 SNEGSKA (reference sequence). With 2 bases removed from V and 1 base from J, the gap between germline ends came to 11 bases. The CDR3 totals 14 residues.

This clonotype was recorded many times. V gene TRBV4-1 combines with J gene TRBJ2-1; D might be TRBD1 (5 bases). Germline V gene data show CDR1 as MGHRA and CDR2 as YSYEKL. V was pared by 0 bases and J by 0 bases, with 12 bases between. The CDR3 consists of 17 residues. The CDR3 DNA is TGCGCCAGCAGCCAAGAAGAAGGGGTTAGCTCCTACAATGAGCAGTTCTTC. This sequence encodes CASSQEEGVSSYNEQFF.

This clonotype was seen ten or more times. V is TRBV5-1 and J is TRBJ2-1, with 8 bases matching TRBD2. From germline, CDR1 is SGHRS and CDR2 YFSETQ. V shed 4 bases and J 5 bases; nucleotides not matched to a gene: 5. The CDR3 consists of 14 residues. In DNA, the CDR3 is TGCGCCAGCAGCCCCGGGGGGGCTAACAATGAGCAGTTCTTC. Its protein product is CASSPGGANNEQFF.

This clonotype was counted a few times. The CDR3 nucleotides are TGTGCCAGCAGTTACGGGGGGAACTATGGCTACACCTTC. Amino acids: CASSYGGNYGYTF. The chain carries TRBV12-3 or TRBV12-4 and TRBJ1-2, with D tentatively TRBD1 (5 bases). The CDR3 covers 13 residues. V dropped 4 bases and J dropped 2 bases, with 8 bases sitting between them.

Many counts were recorded for this clonotype. This chain uses TRBV5-1 with TRBJ1-6; the D is unclear. This CDR3 has 12 amino acids. Trimming took 0 bases from V and 10 from J, leaving 5 bases between them. Germline CDR1 and CDR2: SGHRS and YFSETQ. CDR3 bases: TGCGCCAGCAGCTTGGAGGGATCACCCCTCCACTTT. Amino acids: CASSLEGSPLHF.

The rearrangement joins TRBV20-1 to TRBJ2-3; 11 bases fit TRBD2. The germline V gene encodes CDR1 DFQATT and CDR2 SNEGSKA (reference sequence). The CDR3 sequence is 16 residues long. Unmatched junction bases numbered 6, after V lost 2 bases and J lost 2 bases. CDR3 protein: CSARQATSGNTDTQYF. The CDR3 nucleotides read TGCAGTGCTAGACAAGCGACTAGCGGGAACACAGATACGCAGTATTTT.

Regarding this clonotype: Because the CDR3's place on the DNA is in doubt, the DNA is left out and the CDR3 is given as listed by TCRdb. The V gene is TRBV7-2, the J gene TRBJ2-7; the D call in the table, TRBD1, was not verified against the DNA. CDR1 is SGHTA and CDR2 is FQGNSA in the germline V gene. Including both end residues, the CDR3 is 19 amino acids long. This CDR3 reads CASSFYICSGSGSSYEQYF.

This clonotype was detected ten times or more. The chain links TRBV6-6 to TRBJ2-3, with 9 bases fitting TRBD2. Germline V gene sequence: CDR1 MNHNY, CDR2 SVGAGI (reference sequence). The CDR3 length is 15 residues. V trimming: 4 bases; J trimming: 3 bases; junction bases outside the gene matches: 5. The CDR3 nucleotides are TGTGCCAGCAGTTCCGCGCTAGCGGGAACAGATACGCAGTATTTT. It codes for CASSSALAGTDTQYF.

This clonotype was seen many times. The V gene is TRBV7-2, the J gene TRBJ2-5, with 13 bases aligning to TRBD2. After removal of 4 bases from V and 5 bases from J, the junction contained 4 bases not matched to a gene. CDR1 is SGHTA, CDR2 FQGNSA, per germline. The CDR3 spans 15 residues. CDR3 region: CASSSGLAGTETQYF. CDR3 bases: TGTGCCAGCAGCTCGGGACTAGCGGGGACGGAGACCCAGTACTTC.

Many counts were recorded for this clonotype. The chain couples TRBV7-2 to TRBJ2-3; 12 bases are a match to TRBD2. The CDR3 consists of 15 residues. Germline assignment: CDR1 SGHTA and CDR2 FQGNSA. Unmatched junction bases numbered 4, after V lost 3 bases and J lost 6 bases. DNA of the CDR3: TGTGCCAGCAGCTTCGGACTAGCGGGATCTGATACGCAGTATTTT. It encodes CASSFGLAGSDTQYF.

This clonotype was seen repeatedly, ten times or more. The genes are TRBV3-1 and TRBJ1-6; D is ambiguous. This CDR3 has 14 amino acids. Trimming cost V 1 base and J 9 bases, with 10 bases left between them. Germline values: CDR1 LGHDT, CDR2 YNNKEL (reference sequence). The DNA of the CDR3 is TGTGCCAGCAGCCAAGTAGGTGCGAGTTCACCCCTCCACTTT. This gives the protein CASSQVGASSPLHF. Using reference TRBV3-1 and TRBJ1-6 for the parts outside the CDR3, the full variable domain is DTAVSQTPKYLVTQMGNDKSIKCEQNLGHDTMYWYKQDSKKFLKIMFSYNNKELIINETVPNRFSPKSPDKAHLNLHINSLELGDSAVYFCASSQVGASSPLHFGNGTRLTVT.